This TCR beta chain was captured by sequencing in a study of shared clonotypes between healthy human individuals (TCRdb year 2020). With regard to the full study: The cohort included three men and two women between 18 and 49 years of age. Different laboratories and diverse techniques were used to prepare libraries and sequence TCR repertoires, to increase sequencing depth and limit assay-specific biases. Leukapheresis yielded between about 0.85 and 9 billion PBMCs per donor. For each donor, CD4 naive and CD4 memory were each run on three plates, CD8 naive on two plates, and CD8 memory on one plate. Blood TCR repertoires of 5 or 6 healthy adults were deeply sequenced to estimate repertoire size and the extent of clonotype sharing between individuals.

Findings and caveats that apply to the study as a whole: Rarefaction of sorted-subset datasets indicated incomplete sequencing despite the large sequencing depth. Sharing across a few donors was observed for 5% to 6.5% of naive CD4, over 3% of naive CD8, over 2% of memory CD4, and about 0.39% of memory CD8 clonotypes. Sampling was restricted to blood, and TCR repertoires in tissue are likely to differ from TCR repertoires in blood. Based on pairwise subsampling, the degree of clonotype sharing among donors was expected to be affected by sequencing depth. Compared with non-shared clonotypes, clonotypes shared by all four sorted-subset donors had higher generation probabilities. Because the study included only a small number of donors, the genetic and exposure-history diversity represented was limited. Naive subsets generally had larger estimated clonotype richness than memory subsets.

Healthy HIV-negative adults with no recently reported acute infections or vaccinations were included as donors. Only Caucasian adults living in Nashville, Tennessee, USA were represented among the donors. CD4+ T cells were enriched by magnetic negative selection; naive cells were then positively selected on CD45RA, and the negative fraction formed the memory subset. Blood was collected by leukapheresis, and PBMCs were isolated by Ficoll-Histopaque density gradient centrifugation and then cryopreserved in liquid nitrogen vapor phase. Analytical flow cytometry was used to check the purity and quantity of every magnetically sorted T cell population. From each sorted fraction, genomic DNA was isolated and quantified by UV absorbance on a Nanodrop 2000c. A distance of 16 bases separates the germline ends of V and J, which lose 1 base and 3 bases respectively. Looking up the germline V gene yields CDR1 SGDLS and CDR2 YYNGEE. Including the terminal cysteine and phenylalanine, the CDR3 comprises 17 residues. Only CDR3 DNA is held: 51 bases, read in frame from base 1.

TCR CDR3 regions were amplified from genomic DNA by multiplex PCR using the deep immunoSEQ assay. Extracted genomic DNA from each cell subset was distributed evenly across all wells of several immunoSEQ 96-well plates, and each plate was treated as a replicate. For sorted subsets, each replicate PCR was loaded with 200 ng genomic DNA, equivalent to 30,000 or so T cell genomes. Purified libraries were quantified with a Qubit 3.0 fluorometer, sized on a Bioanalyzer 2100, and re-quantified with the KAPA Library Quantification kit. Each immunoSEQ 96-well plate was sequenced on its own single-read 150-cycle Illumina NextSeq 550 flow cell. Turning to the authors' computational methods: Because the immunoSEQ output held only junctional sequences and lacked quality scores, the filtering could not match the filtering applied to full-length reads. Sequences were annotated with PyIR, a Python wrapper for IgBLAST v1.9, and V/J genes and CDR3 were assigned using IMGT germline references. Reads were filtered out if the reads had weak V/J assignments (E-value above 1e-6), no CDR3, stop codons, out-of-frame junctions, or ambiguous translated residues. V3J clonotypes were defined by identical inferred V gene, J gene, and CDR3 amino acid sequence. Percentage overlap between repertoires was computed as shared unique clonotypes divided by the size of the smaller repertoire. Richness of each repertoire was evaluated using RTK rarefaction, the Chao1 estimator, and Recon v2.1 estimates of unobserved clonotypes. For all TCRbeta clonotypes obtained by the gDNA method from a few donors, generation probabilities were computed with OLGA. Entries here come from immuneACCESS through TCRdb and include only in-frame sequences with V and J called. Some clones fail to appear in such tables; in the studies checked, an unresolved V gene covers under half of the shortfall, and the cause of the remainder is unknown. The V and J calls and clone size are taken from that table; D and trimming were inferred from the DNA. This sample has more than 1.2 million clones in its table, and 98% to 99% of those were observed once. Under 0.45% of the sample goes to the ten largest clones.

On this clone itself: Its binding antigen is unknown. Per-base quality was not reported, and no clone a single base away is much larger than it.

The receptor was isolated from a man aged 30 to 39 in good health. The chain was built from TRBV9 and TRBJ2-2, and perhaps TRBD2 as D gene, on 6 matching bases. Sequencing used naive CD4+ T cells sorted from blood. Per the publication, the cell subset or site label means: CD45RA+ positively selected. The CDR3 protein sequence reads: CASSVSPRGGDTGELFF. The sequenced DNA: TGTGCCAGCAGCGTAAGCCCTCGTGGCGGGGACACCGGGGAGCTGTTTTTT.